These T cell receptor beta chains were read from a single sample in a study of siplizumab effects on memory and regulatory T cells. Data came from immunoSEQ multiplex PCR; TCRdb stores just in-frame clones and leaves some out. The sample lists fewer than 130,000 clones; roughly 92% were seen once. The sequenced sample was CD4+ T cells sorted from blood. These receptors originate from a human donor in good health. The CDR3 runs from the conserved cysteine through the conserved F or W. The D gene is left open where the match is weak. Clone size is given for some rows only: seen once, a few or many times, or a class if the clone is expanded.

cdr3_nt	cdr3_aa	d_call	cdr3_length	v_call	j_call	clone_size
TGTGCCATCAGTGAGTCGGCAAACTATGGCTACACCTTC	CAISESANYGYTF	-	13	TRBV10-3	TRBJ1-2	-
TGTGCCAGCAGCTCCTTTAGCGGGAGCTACAATGAGCAGTTCTTC	CASSSFSGSYNEQFF	TRBD2	15	TRBV7-2	TRBJ2-1	-
TGTGCCAGTTCCCGACAGGGTCACACTGAAGCTTTCTTT	CASSRQGHTEAFF	TRBD1	13	TRBV19	TRBJ1-1	-
TGTGCCAGCAGCGGACGAGGACAGGGGGCTGGCTATGGCTACACCTTC	CASSGRGQGAGYGYTF	TRBD1	16	TRBV7-2	TRBJ1-2	-
TGCACCAGCAGCCCAGCGGGGAGCGGCCGCTCCTACGAGCAGTACTTC	CTSSPAGSGRSYEQYF	-	16	TRBV1	TRBJ2-7	-
TGTGCCATCAGTGAGAGAGGACAGGGGGCGTTCACTGAAGCTTTCTTT	CAISERGQGAFTEAFF	TRBD1	16	TRBV10-3	TRBJ1-1	-
TGCGCCAGCAGCTTGGTCCCACAGGGTGTGAACACTGAAGCTTTCTTT	CASSLVPQGVNTEAFF	-	16	TRBV5-1	TRBJ1-1	-
TGTGCCAGCAGTGAAAGGCAGGGCACAGATACGCAGTATTTT	CASSERQGTDTQYF	-	14	TRBV25-1	TRBJ2-3	few
TGCGCCAGCAGCATGACAGGGGCGGCCGGAAACACCATATATTTT	CASSMTGAAGNTIYF	TRBD1	15	TRBV5-1	TRBJ1-3	-
TGTGCCAGCAGCCCCCCCGGGACAGGGGGCTATGGCTACACCTTC	CASSPPGTGGYGYTF	TRBD1	15	TRBV7-9	TRBJ1-2	-
TGTGCCAGGTCTCCGGGCCCCCGCCCGCATAATTCACCCCTCCACTTT	CARSPGPRPHNSPLHF	-	16	TRBV2	TRBJ1-6	-
TGCGCCAGCAGTGACCCCTCGGACAGGGGGGTTGCTGAAGCTTTCTTT	CASSDPSDRGVAEAFF	TRBD1	16	TRBV10-2	TRBJ1-1	-
TGCGCCAGCAGAAGGAGGGGGGCGGATAACTATGGCTACACCTTC	CASRRRGADNYGYTF	-	15	TRBV5-1	TRBJ1-2	-
TGTGCCAGCAGCGATAAGAGGACTAGCGCGTACAATGAGCAGTTCTTC	CASSDKRTSAYNEQFF	TRBD2	16	TRBV7-3	TRBJ2-1	once
TGCGCCAGCAGAAGGACAGGGGGCTCGGGAGAGCAGTACTTC	CASRRTGGSGEQYF	TRBD1	14	TRBV4-1	TRBJ2-7	-
TGTGCCAGCAGCATAGCGGGAGGGGGAGGGGAGCAGTACTTC	CASSIAGGGGEQYF	TRBD2	14	TRBV6-1	TRBJ2-7	-
TGTGCCACTCGGGAACCTACAGGGCGGGAGCAGTACTTC	CATREPTGREQYF	-	13	TRBV6-9	TRBJ2-7	once
TGTGCCAGCAGCCCCCTTGCCCTCGGCCAGCCCCAGCATTTT	CASSPLALGQPQHF	-	14	TRBV7-2	TRBJ1-5	-
TGTGCCAGCTCGTACGACAGGAAATCCTACGAGCAGTACTTC	CASSYDRKSYEQYF	-	14	TRBV18	TRBJ2-7	-
TGTGCCAGCAGCCACACGACAGTGAGATATGGCTACACCTTC	CASSHTTVRYGYTF	-	14	TRBV2	TRBJ1-2	once
TGTGCCAGCACTGACGACTCCGGAAACGAGCAGTACTTC	CASTDDSGNEQYF	-	13	TRBV6-1	TRBJ2-7	-
TGCGCCAGCAGCTCACAGGGGGCGAGTTCACCCCTCCACTTT	CASSSQGASSPLHF	TRBD1	14	TRBV5-1	TRBJ1-6	-
TGTGCCAGCAGTTTAGGGGTCGTCACCGGGGAGCTGTTTTTT	CASSLGVVTGELFF	-	14	TRBV27	TRBJ2-2	-
TGTGCCAGCAGCCAAGGCCCGGGAGATTCCTACGAGCAGTACTTC	CASSQGPGDSYEQYF	-	15	TRBV4-2	TRBJ2-7	-
TGCGCCAGCAGCTTGCAGGGTTTCAGCAATCAGCCCCAGCATTTT	CASSLQGFSNQPQHF	-	15	TRBV5-1	TRBJ1-5	few
TGTGCCAGCACCCCACAGGGAAAGGGCAATCAGCCCCAGCATTTT	CASTPQGKGNQPQHF	-	15	TRBV27	TRBJ1-5	-
TGTGCCAGCAGTAGAGGGAACACCGGGGAGCTGTTTTTT	CASSRGNTGELFF	-	13	TRBV6-5	TRBJ2-2	-
TGTGCCAGCTCACCAGAGCCGGGGGGGTTCCGAGGAGCTTTCTTT	CASSPEPGGFRGAFF	-	15	TRBV18	TRBJ1-1	-
TGTGCCACCTCCCGGGACACCTATATCGAGACCCAGTACTTC	CATSRDTYIETQYF	-	14	TRBV19	TRBJ2-5	-
TGCGCCAGCAGCTTGGAAGGAGTTAGCAATCAGCCCCAGCATTTT	CASSLEGVSNQPQHF	-	15	TRBV5-1	TRBJ1-5	once
TGTGCCAGTAGTATTTTCAGGGGAAAAGGGTCACCCCTCCACTTT	CASSIFRGKGSPLHF	-	15	TRBV19	TRBJ1-6	-